This is a list of T cell receptor beta chains from one sample in a study of regulatory T cells in long-lasting Graves disease. From the multiplex PCR reads, TCRdb called clonotypes with MiXCR, one entry per CDR3 protein. The data show 550,000 to 700,000 distinct CDR3 sequences, around 15% seen once. The sample was also linked to a second study, of T cells in Graves' hyperthyroidism and ophthalmopathy.

The material was peripheral blood mononuclear cells (PBMCs), obtained at new diagnosis, from a patient treated with antithyroid drugs. The receptors were gathered from a man between 18 and 29 years old with Graves disease. Both conserved end residues are part of each CDR3. A D gene is named only where the DNA matches it firmly. Size is stated for part of the rows, as once, few or many counts, or as a class when the clone is expanded.

V: TRBV19
J: TRBJ2-5
D: TRBD1
size: -
DNA: TGTGCCAGTAGTTCCGGCAGGGGGCTTGAGACCCAGTACTTC
CDR3: CASSSGRGLETQYF

V: TRBV5-6
J: TRBJ2-4
D: -
size: few
DNA: TGTGCCAGCAGCCAGGAAAGGCTAGCCAAAAACATTCAGTACTTC
CDR3: CASSQERLAKNIQYF

V: TRBV4-1
J: TRBJ2-2
D: -
size: -
DNA: TGCGCCAGCAGCCCCTACCCCGTAGGAGCGAACACCGGGGAGCTGTTTTTT
CDR3: CASSPYPVGANTGELFF

V: TRBV5-1
J: TRBJ2-3
D: TRBD2
size: many
DNA: TGCGCCAGCAGTTTGACTAGCAGTTCTAGCACAGATACGCAGTATTTT
CDR3: CASSLTSSSSTDTQYF

V: TRBV2
J: TRBJ1-1
D: TRBD1
size: -
DNA: TGTGCCAGCAGCGCAGGGGGAGTCACTGAAGCTTTCTTT
CDR3: CASSAGGVTEAFF

V: TRBV5-5
J: TRBJ1-3
D: -
size: few
DNA: TGTGCCAGCAGGGTTCCCTCTGGAAACACCATATATTTT
CDR3: CASRVPSGNTIYF

V: TRBV4-1
J: TRBJ1-1
D: TRBD1
size: -
DNA: TGCGCCAGCAGCCAAGATCGCGGTAAATCAGGGGGAGCTTTCTTT
CDR3: CASSQDRGKSGGAFF

V: TRBV5-1
J: TRBJ1-4
D: -
size: few
DNA: TGCGCCAGCAGCAACCCACAGGGAAGTAATGAAAAACTGTTTTTT
CDR3: CASSNPQGSNEKLFF

V: TRBV27
J: TRBJ2-4
D: -
size: few
DNA: TGTGCCAGCAGTCTCCGGTCTCGGGGACCCAAAAACATTCAGTACTTC
CDR3: CASSLRSRGPKNIQYF

V: TRBV25-1
J: TRBJ2-1
D: -
size: -
DNA: TGTGCCAGCAGTGACCCCAGGGGTAGCCAAGATGAGCAGTTCTTC
CDR3: CASSDPRGSQDEQFF

V: TRBV20-1
J: TRBJ2-3
D: -
size: -
DNA: TGCAGTGCTTACCCTATATCCGGGGGTAGCACAGATACGCAGTATTTT
CDR3: CSAYPISGGSTDTQYF

V: TRBV5-1
J: TRBJ2-1
D: TRBD2
size: many
DNA: TGCGCCAGCAGCTTTCCCCGCGCCGAGGGCAGGGGCACCGGGAGGGCCGTAGGTGAGCAGTTCTTC
CDR3: CASSFPRAEGRGTGRAVGEQFF

V: TRBV29-1
J: TRBJ2-7
D: TRBD2
size: -
DNA: TGCAGCGCCCAGACTAGCGGGAAATACGAGCAGTACTTC
CDR3: CSAQTSGKYEQYF

V: TRBV5-1
J: TRBJ2-6
D: -
size: -
DNA: TGCGCCAGCAGCTTGGTGGCACTCTCTGGGGCCAACGTCCTGACTTTC
CDR3: CASSLVALSGANVLTF

V: TRBV27
J: TRBJ2-3
D: TRBD2
size: -
DNA: TGTGCCAGCTCGGGGCTAGCGGGTTGGAGCACAGATACGCAGTATTTT
CDR3: CASSGLAGWSTDTQYF

V: TRBV7-9
J: TRBJ2-1
D: TRBD2
size: -
DNA: TGTGCCAGCAGCTTAACTAGCGGGAGAATCGATGAGCAGTTCTTC
CDR3: CASSLTSGRIDEQFF

V: TRBV20-1
J: TRBJ2-3
D: TRBD2
size: many
DNA: TGCAGTGCTAGAGCCTTGACTAGCGGGGTGGAAGATACGCAGTATTTT
CDR3: CSARALTSGVEDTQYF

V: TRBV5-1
J: TRBJ1-1
D: -
size: many
DNA: TGCGCCAGCAGAGTCGCACAGGGATCCACTGAAGCTTTCTTT
CDR3: CASRVAQGSTEAFF

V: TRBV20-1
J: TRBJ1-1
D: -
size: many
DNA: TGCAGTGCTAGAGATGGGACAAGAAACACTGAAGCTTTCTTT
CDR3: CSARDGTRNTEAFF

V: TRBV13
J: TRBJ1-6
D: -
size: few
DNA: TGTGCCAGCAGATCGGACAGCTCCTATAATTCACCCCTCCACTTT
CDR3: CASRSDSSYNSPLHF

V: TRBV30
J: TRBJ1-1
D: -
size: -
DNA: TGTGCCTGGATGATGGGAATTGAAGCTTTCTTT
CDR3: CAWMMGIEAFF

V: TRBV3-1
J: TRBJ2-1
D: TRBD2
size: many
DNA: TGTGCCAGCAGCCCAAATACTAGCGTATTATACAATGAGCAGTTCTTC
CDR3: CASSPNTSVLYNEQFF

V: TRBV6-1
J: TRBJ2-7
D: TRBD1
size: many
DNA: TGTGCCAGCGGGCTTTTGAACAGGGGGCGATTCTACGAGCAGTACTTC
CDR3: CASGLLNRGRFYEQYF

V: TRBV24-1
J: TRBJ2-2
D: -
size: many
DNA: TGTGCCACCAGTGACCCTCTTCCAGGAACAGGGTCCAACGCCGGGGAGCTGTTTTTT
CDR3: CATSDPLPGTGSNAGELFF

V: TRBV27
J: TRBJ2-7
D: TRBD1
size: -
DNA: TGTGCCAGCAGTCACGGACAGGGCGACGAGCAGTACTTC
CDR3: CASSHGQGDEQYF

V: TRBV11-2
J: TRBJ2-1
D: TRBD2
size: many
DNA: TGTGCCAGCAGCTTGGGGCGGGAGATACTGTTCTTC
CDR3: CASSLGREILFF

V: TRBV6-1
J: TRBJ1-2
D: -
size: -
DNA: TGCGCCAGCAGTGAAGATCCAGGGCCGGGAGGCTACACCTTC
CDR3: CASSEDPGPGGYTF

V: TRBV6-1
J: TRBJ2-4
D: -
size: many
DNA: TGTGCCAGCAGTAGAGGGGCCCTGGCCAAAAACATTCAGTACTTC
CDR3: CASSRGALAKNIQYF

V: TRBV5-1
J: TRBJ2-2
D: -
size: -
DNA: TGCGCCAGCAGCTTGGTAGAATACGGGGAGCTGTTTTTT
CDR3: CASSLVEYGELFF

V: TRBV7-3
J: TRBJ2-3
D: -
size: -
DNA: TGCGCCAGCAGCCTTTCCTTTCGGGGGAGCACAGATACGCAGTATTTT
CDR3: CASSLSFRGSTDTQYF

V: TRBV7-6
J: TRBJ2-7
D: TRBD1
size: -
DNA: TGTGCCAGCAGCTTAGAGTCTATCTGGCAGGGGGCCTACGAGCAGTACTTC
CDR3: CASSLESIWQGAYEQYF

V: TRBV20-1
J: TRBJ1-1
D: -
size: many
DNA: TGCAGTGCTATCGTAGTCATGAACACTGAAGCTTTCTTT
CDR3: CSAIVVMNTEAFF

V: TRBV12-5
J: TRBJ2-7
D: -
size: -
DNA: TGTGCTAGTGGTTCGCCCCTTTGGACAGACACCGCCTACGAGCAGTACTTC
CDR3: CASGSPLWTDTAYEQYF

V: TRBV30
J: TRBJ1-2
D: -
size: many
DNA: TGTGCCTGGAGTCGGGACTATGGCTACACCTTC
CDR3: CAWSRDYGYTF

V: TRBV20-1
J: TRBJ2-1
D: TRBD1
size: many
DNA: TGCAGTGCTGCCCGGGACAGGTACAATGAGCAGTTCTTC
CDR3: CSAARDRYNEQFF

V: TRBV9
J: TRBJ2-7
D: TRBD1
size: many
DNA: TGTGCCAGCAGTCCGGGACAGAGCTCCTACGAGCAGTACTTC
CDR3: CASSPGQSSYEQYF

V: TRBV5-1
J: TRBJ1-1
D: -
size: many
DNA: TGCGCCAGCAGCTCTTGGGACGGGGTCACTGAAGCTTTCTTT
CDR3: CASSSWDGVTEAFF

V: TRBV7-9
J: TRBJ2-5
D: TRBD2
size: -
DNA: TGTGCCAGCAGCGGAACGTTCACACTAGCGGGAGAGAGGGAGACCCAGTACTTC
CDR3: CASSGTFTLAGERETQYF

V: TRBV20-1
J: TRBJ1-1
D: -
size: -
DNA: TGCAGTGCTAGAGTCGGGGTACTCGAAGCTTTCTTT
CDR3: CSARVGVLEAFF

V: TRBV27
J: TRBJ2-6
D: -
size: -
DNA: TGTGCCAGCAGTTTATACGGCAGCTCTGGGGCCAACGTCCTGACTTTC
CDR3: CASSLYGSSGANVLTF

V: TRBV7-4
J: TRBJ2-7
D: TRBD1
size: many
DNA: TGTGCCAGCAGCCTCGGACAGGCGACCTCCTACGAGCAGTACTTC
CDR3: CASSLGQATSYEQYF

V: TRBV3-1
J: TRBJ1-1
D: -
size: many
DNA: TGTGCCAGCAGCCCGGTCGCCGGAGCTTTAAACACTGAAGCTTTCTTT
CDR3: CASSPVAGALNTEAFF

V: TRBV20-1
J: TRBJ2-3
D: -
size: many
DNA: TGCAGTGCTAGGCCGACAGGGAGCGGGCCCGGTACGCAGTATTTT
CDR3: CSARPTGSGPGTQYF

V: TRBV19
J: TRBJ2-7
D: -
size: few
DNA: TGTGCCAGTAGTATAGGAAGCGAGCAGTACTTC
CDR3: CASSIGSEQYF

V: TRBV5-5
J: TRBJ2-1
D: TRBD2
size: -
DNA: TGTGCCAGCAGCTGGGGACTAGCGGGAGGCTTGGTTAATGAGCAGTTCTTC
CDR3: CASSWGLAGGLVNEQFF

V: TRBV5-1
J: TRBJ2-3
D: -
size: many
DNA: TGCGCCAGCAGTCGAACCAGGGCCGCAGATACGCAGTATTTT
CDR3: CASSRTRAADTQYF

V: TRBV12-3/TRBV12-4
J: TRBJ1-4
D: -
size: -
DNA: TGTGCCAGCAGTGTCTTGGTAATAGGTGAAAAACTGTTTTTT
CDR3: CASSVLVIGEKLFF

V: TRBV28
J: TRBJ2-7
D: -
size: many
DNA: TGTGCCAGCAGTTTATTTGGTTACGAGCAGTACTTC
CDR3: CASSLFGYEQYF

V: TRBV19
J: TRBJ2-1
D: -
size: few
DNA: TGTGCCAGTAGTCCCTACAGTACCTACAATGAGCAGTTCTTC
CDR3: CASSPYSTYNEQFF

V: TRBV12-3/TRBV12-4
J: TRBJ1-4
D: -
size: many
DNA: TGTGCCAGCAGTTTGGGGGCGGGTGAAAAACTGTTTTTT
CDR3: CASSLGAGEKLFF

V: TRBV29-1
J: TRBJ2-3
D: -
size: -
DNA: TGCAGCGTGGTCAGGATTACAGATACGCAGTATTTT
CDR3: CSVVRITDTQYF